This T cell receptor (beta chain) was recovered during a study of cytomegalovirus exposure and HLA in healthy donors. Points from the study as a whole: Earlier analysis yielded a pattern in which most TCR beta V segments were productive about 87% or about 30% of the time. Reported performance of the classifier showed diagnosis of cytomegalovirus status with high specificity and sensitivity. Relative to equally common others, HLA-associated TCR beta chains showed greater clonal expansion in a later analysis.

This CDR3 contains 15 residues. V lost 3 bases to trimming and J lost 3 bases; unmatched junction nucleotides: 5. Germline loops: CDR1 ENHRY, CDR2 SYGVKD. The PCR employed 60 Vbeta primers together with 13 Jbeta primers. Libraries were prepared by immunoSEQ multiplex PCR; TCRdb keeps only in-frame clonotypes and omits some of them. In the table there are 90,000 to 150,000 clones, 63% of which are singletons. On this clone itself: Its matching antigen is unknown.

The V gene is TRBV10-3, the J gene TRBJ1-1; TRBD1 matches 9 bases. The origin of this receptor is a middle-aged man in good health and CMV-seropositive. The sequenced material came from PBMCs. The CDR3 region is CAISDPGQGDTEAFF. The CDR3 DNA sequence: TGTGCCATCAGTGACCCGGGACAGGGAGACACTGAAGCTTTCTTT.